What follows are 8 T cell receptor beta chains derived from one specimen sequenced in a study of cytomegalovirus exposure and HLA in healthy donors. Researchers ran the PCR with 60 Vbeta and 13 Jbeta primers. The method was immunoSEQ multiplex PCR; TCRdb's version includes in-frame clones alone and lacks a portion of them. This sample has 100,000 to 150,000 clones, with 76% found just once. The specimen sequenced was PBMCs. Receptors were obtained from a man aged 50-60 years in good health and CMV-seronegative.

The rearrangement links TRBV6-5 to TRBJ2-1, with 8 bases identical to TRBD1. The CDR3 loop spans 14 amino acids. Germline V lookup: CDR1 MNHEY, CDR2 SVGAGI. Trimming at V came to 6 bases and at J to 4 bases, leaving 5 bases not matched to a gene. CDR3 residues: CASSRRQGYNEQFF. CDR3 DNA: TGTGCCAGCAGCCGCCGACAGGGGTACAATGAGCAGTTCTTC.

The chain has TRBV5-4 and TRBJ2-7; possibly TRBD1 for D (5 bases). Between the trimmed V and J ends, which lost 0 bases and 5 bases, there was a span of 9 bases. Germline CDR1 SGHNT, CDR2 YYREEE (reference sequence). The CDR3 extends over 13 amino acids. Here the CDR3 reads CASSLAGYHEQYF. CDR3 nucleotide sequence: TGTGCCAGCAGCTTGGCAGGGTATCACGAGCAGTACTTC. Complete variable domain (other parts from reference TRBV5-4 and TRBJ2-7): ETGVTQSPTHLIKTRGQQVTLRCSSQSGHNTVSWYQQALGQGPQFIFQYYREEENGRGNFPPRFSGLQFPNYSSELNVNALELDDSALYLCASSLAGYHEQYFGPGTRLTVT.

This chain joins TRBV2 and TRBJ2-7, with D possibly matching TRBD1 (5 bases). The CDR3 consists of 15 residues. Trimming left V 4 bases short and J 4 bases short, with 17 bases between. Per the germline V gene, CDR1 is SNHLY and CDR2 is FYNNEI. CDR3 bases: TGTGCCAGCAGTGGGATGGGGCTCCCAAAGTACGAGCAGTACGTC. Translation: CASSGMGLPKYEQYV.

The chain carries TRBV4-3 and TRBJ2-7; D not certain. Germline-derived CDR1 and CDR2 are LGHNA and YSLEER. The CDR3 is made up of 14 amino acids. The V gene lost 1 base and the J gene lost 4 bases, with 11 bases spanning the gap. The CDR3 spells CASSQGTDGYEQYF. CDR3 DNA: TGCGCCAGCAGCCAAGGAACAGACGGTTACGAGCAGTACTTC.

This clone was counted a few times. The chain joins TRBV7-9 to TRBJ1-5; no clear D. Germline V gene sequence: CDR1 SEHNR, CDR2 FQNEAQ (reference sequence). Trimming cost V 1 base and J 0 bases, with 7 bases left between them. The CDR3 spans 15 residues. CDR3 sequence: CASSLGGYSNQPQHF. The CDR3 nucleotides read TGTGCCAGCAGCTTAGGCGGATATAGCAATCAGCCCCAGCATTTT.

The chain recombines TRBV7-2 with TRBJ2-5; D is perhaps TRBD2 (5 bases). CDR3 size: 15 residues. Trimming shortened V by 5 bases and J by 3 bases, and 16 bases separated the two germline ends. The germline gives CDR1 SGHTA, CDR2 FQGNSA. The CDR3 DNA is TGTGCCAGCAGCATGCGGGCCGCGGGCGAAGAGACCCAGTACTTC. This sequence encodes CASSMRAAGEETQYF. Drawing the rest from reference TRBV7-2 and TRBJ2-5, the complete variable domain is GAGVSQSPSNKVTEKGKDVELRCDPISGHTALYWYRQSLGQGLEFLIYFQGNSAPDKSGLPSDRFSAERTGGSVSTLTIQRTQQEDSAVYLCASSMRAAGEETQYFGPGTRLLVL.

V usage is TRBV18 and J usage is TRBJ2-1, with a weak D call TRBD1 (7 bases). CDR1 and CDR2 (germline): KGHSH, LQKENI. V shed 8 bases and J shed 7 bases, with 15 bases lying between them. This CDR3 is built from 13 residues. The CDR3 DNA follows: TGTGCCAGCGGGGCAGGGGGGCGGAATGAGCAGTTCTTC. This codes for CASGAGGRNEQFF.

As concerns this clone: This specimen includes other DNA sequences encoding the same CDR3. The chain uses TRBV6-1 and TRBJ2-7, with 7 nucleotides matching TRBD2. Looked up from germline, CDR1 is MNHNS and CDR2 is SASEGT. This CDR3 spans 15 amino acids. The J segment lost 2 bases and the V segment lost 6 bases, leaving 10 bases of the junction unmatched. DNA of the CDR3: TGTGCCAGCAGCCATAGCGGGCCGAAGCCCTACGAGCAGTACGTC. This sequence encodes CASSHSGPKPYEQYV.